These 4 T cell receptor beta chains came from one sample sequenced in a study of cytomegalovirus exposure and HLA in healthy donors. The table came from immunoSEQ multiplex PCR; TCRdb's copy has only in-frame clones and leaves some out. The sample carries under 350,000 clones, just over 85% recorded once. Sequencing was carried out using PBMCs. These receptors came from a woman between 18 and 29 years old in good health and CMV-seronegative.

The chain uses TRBV2 and TRBJ1-1; D is perhaps TRBD1 (5 bases). This CDR3 is built from 13 residues. V dropped 6 bases and J dropped 0 bases, with 8 bases sitting between them. Germline values: CDR1 SNHLY, CDR2 FYNNEI. The CDR3 nucleotides are TGTGCCAGCAGCGCAGGGATGAACACTGAAGCTTTCTTT. As protein: CASSAGMNTEAFF.

V and J are TRBV12-5 and TRBJ1-5; 9 nucleotides agree with TRBD1. The CDR3 spans 16 residues. Germline assignment: CDR1 LGHNT and CDR2 FRNRAP. V lost 5 bases to trimming and J lost 2 bases; unmatched junction nucleotides: 7. Here the CDR3 DNA reads TGTGCTAGTGGTCCCTACAGGGGGCACGGCAATCAGCCCCAGCATTTT. Translated, it gives CASGPYRGHGNQPQHF.

J is TRBJ2-7 and V is TRBV6-6; 12 positions agree with TRBD1. Trimming removed 2 bases from V and 6 bases from J; junction bases left unmatched: 8. In germline, CDR1 is MNHNY, CDR2 SVGAGI (reference sequence). The CDR3 extends over 16 amino acids. The CDR3 region has the DNA TGTGCCAGCAGTTACGAGACCGGGACAGGGGGCGGCGAGCAGTACTTC. This sequence encodes CASSYETGTGGGEQYF.

The chain combines TRBV5-1 with TRBJ2-6; D is possibly TRBD1 (5 bases). Trimming pared 2 bases from V and 0 bases from J, leaving 9 bases between. Per the germline V gene, CDR1 is SGHRS and CDR2 is YFSETQ. The CDR3 is made up of 16 amino acids. The CDR3 is CASSLTTVSGANVLTF. The CDR3 nucleotides read TGCGCCAGCAGCTTAACGACAGTCTCTGGGGCCAACGTCCTGACTTTC.